These 15 T cell receptor beta chains were sequenced from one sample in a study of cytomegalovirus exposure and HLA in healthy donors. PCR amplification relied on 60 Vbeta primers (plus 13 Jbeta primers). Assay: immunoSEQ multiplex PCR; the TCRdb copy retains only in-frame clones and omits some. The sample includes approximately 130,000 clones, approximately 85% seen only once; the top ten take about 7%. The material sequenced was PBMCs. Every receptor here comes from a woman aged 25-40 years in good health and CMV-seropositive.

Details on this clone: Because it lacks the conserved phenylalanine or tryptophan at the end, this CDR3 is likely a read error. The genes are TRBV6-5 and TRBJ1-2, with 8 positions matching TRBD1. Germline trimming cut 4 bases from V and 7 bases from J; bases unmatched to any gene: 8. Germline V gene lookup returns CDR1 MNHEY and CDR2 SVGAGI. The CDR3 covers 14 residues. The CDR3 DNA sequence: TGTGCCAGCAGTTCGCCTTCAGGGGGCCGTGGCTACACCCTC. The encoded protein is CASSSPSGGRGYTL.

V is TRBV30 and J is TRBJ1-3; 7 bases align to TRBD1. Germline V gene sequence: CDR1 GTSNPN, CDR2 SVGIG (reference sequence). The CDR3 runs 15 residues. Trimming cost V 3 bases and J 0 bases; bases outside gene matches: 5. The CDR3 coding sequence is TGTGCCTGGAGCATGGGGGACAGCTCTGGAAACACCATATATTTT. The encoded protein is CAWSMGDSSGNTIYF.

The J gene is TRBJ2-4, the V gene TRBV15, with a tentative D call TRBD2 (5 bases). Germline CDR1 is LNHNV and CDR2 is YYDKDF (reference sequence). Between the trimmed V and J ends, which lost 1 base and 3 bases, there was a span of 16 bases. This CDR3 has 17 amino acids. DNA for the CDR3: TGTGCCACCAGCAGAGTGGCAGCGGATAAGGGCAAAAACATTCAGTACTTC. The encoded protein is CATSRVAADKGKNIQYF.

The gene calls are TRBV5-1 and TRBJ1-3; TRBD1 might be the D (6 bases). CDR3 length equals 14 residues. The germline gives CDR1 SGHRS, CDR2 YFSETQ. V lost 9 bases, J lost 2 bases, and 15 bases lay in between. CDR3 region: CATQLGGPGNTIYF. In DNA, the CDR3 is TGCGCCACCCAACTCGGGGGGCCTGGAAACACCATATATTTT.

A single count supports this clone. The chain carries TRBV28 and TRBJ2-2; perhaps TRBD2 as D (7 bases). CDR1 and CDR2 from the germline V gene are MDHEN and SYDVKM. The CDR3 sequence is 15 residues long. V was pared by 6 bases and J by 6 bases, with 17 bases between. CDR3 protein: CASRASGEGAGELFF. The CDR3 coding sequence is TGTGCCAGCAGAGCTTCGGGGGAGGGGGCCGGGGAGCTGTTTTTT.

V usage is TRBV2 and J usage is TRBJ2-5; D not certain. The V end lost 6 bases, the J end lost 4 bases, and 6 bases lay between the germline ends. The germline CDR1 and CDR2 sequences are SNHLY and FYNNEI. This CDR3 is 11 amino acids long. DNA for the CDR3: TGTGCCAGCAGCCCTTTAGAGACCCAGTACTTC. Protein sequence: CASSPLETQYF.

V usage is TRBV27 and J usage is TRBJ2-7, with 13 bases matching TRBD2. The CDR3 has 16 residues. Germline V lookup: CDR1 MNHEY, CDR2 SMNVEV (reference sequence). J gave up 4 bases and V 0 bases, and 3 bases lay outside the gene matches. CDR3 region: CASSLSSGLAGYEQYF. The CDR3 DNA reads as TGTGCCAGCAGTTTATCGTCGGGACTAGCGGGGTACGAGCAGTACTTC.

J is TRBJ2-7 and V is TRBV28; maybe TRBD1 (5 bases). The CDR3 runs 13 residues. Trimming stripped 3 bases from V and 7 bases from J, with 13 bases between. Germline CDR1 and CDR2: MDHEN and SYDVKM. CDR3 coding DNA: TGTGCCAGCAGTTTGACAGCGCGGAAGGAGCAGTACTTC. Its protein product is CASSLTARKEQYF. The complete variable domain, with remaining parts taken from reference TRBV28 and TRBJ2-7, reads DVKVTQSSRYLVKRTGEKVFLECVQDMDHENMFWYRQDPGLGLRLIYFSYDVKMKEKGDIPEGYSVSREKKERFSLILESASTNQTSMYLCASSLTARKEQYFGPGTRLTVT.

This chain joins TRBV28 and TRBJ2-5; 7 nucleotides line up with TRBD2. Trimming removed 5 bases from V and 5 bases from J; junction bases left unmatched: 8. This CDR3 comprises 14 residues. Germline-derived CDR1 and CDR2 are MDHEN and SYDVKM. DNA for the CDR3: TGTGCCAGCAGTCCCCACAGCGGGACGGAGACCCAGTACTTC. It yields the protein CASSPHSGTETQYF.

This rearrangement joins TRBV11-2 to TRBJ1-1; maybe TRBD1 (6 bases). CDR1 and CDR2 from the germline V gene are SGHAT and FQNNGV. V dropped 1 base and J dropped 0 bases, with 21 bases sitting between them. The CDR3 consists of 19 residues. The CDR3 DNA sequence: TGTGCCAGCAGCTTAGGGACCCCAGGGGCACCCCCAATGAACACTGAAGCTTTCTTT. Translated: CASSLGTPGAPPMNTEAFF.

The V call is TRBV7-7, the J call TRBJ2-2, with a possible D match to TRBD2 (6 bases). The germline gives CDR1 SSHAT, CDR2 FNYEAQ (reference sequence). The CDR3 loop spans 13 amino acids. Trimming took 5 bases from V and 7 from J, leaving 11 bases between them. The CDR3 here is CASSLLEGGELFF. DNA of the CDR3: TGTGCCAGCAGCCTCCTGGAGGGCGGGGAGCTGTTTTTT.

The chain couples TRBV5-1 to TRBJ1-4; tentatively, D is TRBD1 (6 bases). Trimming left V 2 bases short and J 5 bases short, with 10 bases between. The CDR3 is made up of 14 amino acids. Looked up from germline, CDR1 is SGHRS and CDR2 is YFSETQ. The CDR3 here is CASSFGQKNEKLFF. In DNA form, the CDR3 reads TGCGCCAGCAGCTTTGGACAGAAAAATGAAAAACTGTTTTTT.

CDR3 amino acids: CASSFGLAGGSYNEQFF. The CDR3 coding sequence is TGCGCCAGCAGCTTCGGACTAGCGGGGGGTTCCTACAATGAGCAGTTCTTC. The chain links TRBV5-1 to TRBJ2-1; 14 nucleotides align to TRBD2. The V gene's germline CDR1 is SGHRS and CDR2 YFSETQ. J lost 1 base, V lost 2 bases, and 2 bases had no gene match. This CDR3 region has 17 residues.

The V call is TRBV11-2, the J call TRBJ2-3; D possibly corresponds to TRBD2 (5 bases). The CDR3 runs to 14 residues. Germline CDR1 reads SGHAT; CDR2 reads FQNNGV. The ends were cut back, 1 base at V and 0 bases at J, with 5 bases in the middle. CDR3 DNA: TGTGCCAGCAGCTTAGGGACTAGCACAGATACGCAGTATTTT. Translated, it gives CASSLGTSTDTQYF.

The chain links TRBV27 to TRBJ1-5; D is ambiguous. The germline V gene has CDR1 MNHEY and CDR2 SMNVEV (reference sequence). V was clipped by 5 bases and J by 5 bases, with 7 bases between them. CDR3 size: 12 residues. In nucleotides, the CDR3 is TGTGCCAGCAGTCCACTAGATCAGCCCCAGCATTTT. Translated: CASSPLDQPQHF.